Following are 26 T cell receptor beta chains from one sample sequenced in a study of glioma-infiltrating T cells. TCR alpha and beta CDR3 regions were amplified from RNA using iRepertoire nested multiplex PCR. One entry per CDR3 protein, called by TCRdb with MiXCR from the multiplex PCR reads. The repertoire holds approximately 110,000 distinct CDR3 sequences, with roughly 24% as singletons. Sequencing was performed on glioma tissue, nonneoplastic brain tissue, or PBMCs (not recorded which). These receptors all come from a human donor with low-grade glioma or glioblastoma, undergoing nonglioma brain surgery, or in good health (not recorded which).

This clonotype was recorded at least ten times. The chain couples TRBV4-1 to TRBJ2-5; TRBD1 aligns across 11 bases. The ends lost 2 bases at V and 5 bases at J; junction bases unmatched: 4. From germline, CDR1 is MGHRA and CDR2 YSYEKL. CDR3 length: 15 residues. The CDR3 sequence is CASSQLGTGGETQYF. CDR3 in DNA: TGCGCCAGCAGCCAACTTGGGACAGGGGGGGAGACCCAGTACTTC.

The V gene is TRBV12-3 or TRBV12-4, the J gene TRBJ2-1; TRBD2 is a possible D gene (5 bases). This CDR3 has 13 residues. The V end lost 3 bases, the J end lost 3 bases, and 6 bases lay between the germline ends. CDR3 amino acids: CASSFGLYNEQFF. The CDR3 DNA sequence: TGTGCCAGCAGTTTCGGACTCTACAATGAGCAGTTCTTC.

The J gene is TRBJ2-1, the V gene TRBV5-1, with 11 positions matching TRBD2. V shed 0 bases and J 10 bases; nucleotides not matched to a gene: 6. Germline loops: CDR1 SGHRS, CDR2 YFSETQ. This CDR3 contains 15 residues. The CDR3 sequence: CASSLVTSGAKEQFF. The CDR3 DNA sequence: TGCGCCAGCAGCTTGGTGACTAGCGGGGCCAAGGAGCAGTTCTTC.

The V call is TRBV28, the J call TRBJ2-3, with D uncertain. This CDR3 comprises 15 residues. V gave up 2 bases and J gave up 3 bases, with 12 bases separating them. Germline-derived CDR1 and CDR2 are MDHEN and SYDVKM. The CDR3 here is CASSLRPPGTDTQYF. The CDR3 DNA reads as TGTGCCAGCAGTTTAAGGCCGCCGGGTACAGATACGCAGTATTTT. The variable domain in full, completed from reference TRBV28 and TRBJ2-3, reads DVKVTQSSRYLVKRTGEKVFLECVQDMDHENMFWYRQDPGLGLRLIYFSYDVKMKEKGDIPEGYSVSREKKERFSLILESASTNQTSMYLCASSLRPPGTDTQYFGPGTRLTVL.

About this clonotype itself: A much more abundant neighbour one base away suggests this may be a read error. CDR3 nucleotides: TGTGCCAGCAGGGACCGGGTCAAGATGAAAACTGAAGCTTTCTTT. Translated, it gives CASRDRVKMKTEAFF. The chain links TRBV12-3 or TRBV12-4 to TRBJ1-1; no firm D call. The CDR3 loop spans 15 amino acids.

There are many counts of this clonotype. The chain links TRBV18 to TRBJ2-7; 8 nucleotides align to TRBD1. V gave up 0 bases and J gave up 2 bases; unmatched junction bases: 3. Looked up from germline, CDR1 is KGHSH and CDR2 is LQKENI. The CDR3 has 15 residues. DNA for the CDR3: TGTGCCAGCTCACCACCGGGACAGGAGACCTACGAGCAGTACTTC. This translates into CASSPPGQETYEQYF.

A word on this clonotype: Given a much more abundant clone one base away, this may be a read error. The V call is TRBV5-1, the J call TRBJ2-7; D tentatively reads TRBD1 or TRBD2 (5 bases each). The V gene's germline CDR1 is SGHRS and CDR2 YFSETQ. The CDR3 is made up of 14 amino acids. Trimming cost V 8 bases and J 6 bases, with 21 bases left between them. The CDR3 nucleotides read TGCGCCAGTAGAGGGGCTAGAGGGGTTCTCGAGCAGTACTTC. Translation: CASRGARGVLEQYF.

In this sample, this clonotype turned up a few times. The chain employs TRBV11-2 and TRBJ1-4, with no clear D. Per the germline V gene, CDR1 is SGHAT and CDR2 is FQNNGV. V was trimmed by 1 base and J by 6 bases, leaving 18 bases between them. The CDR3 is 17 amino acids. CDR3 sequence reads: CASSLVGVRTGDEKLFF. The CDR3, as DNA: TGTGCCAGCAGCTTAGTAGGAGTCCGGACCGGCGATGAAAAACTGTTTTTT.

The chain links TRBV29-1 to TRBJ2-5; D gene uncertain. The length of the CDR3 is 10 residues. Trimming stripped 3 bases from V and 3 bases from J, with 2 bases between. In germline, CDR1 is SQVTM, CDR2 ANQGSEA. The CDR3 sequence: CSVEKETQYF. The CDR3 coding sequence is TGCAGCGTTGAGAAAGAGACCCAGTACTTC.

This clonotype was detected a few times. V usage is TRBV5-4 and J usage is TRBJ2-5; 7 bases match TRBD2. After removal of 3 bases from V and 3 bases from J, the junction contained 11 bases not matched to a gene. Per germline, CDR1 SGHNT and CDR2 YYREEE (reference sequence). There are 16 residues in the CDR3. The CDR3 coding sequence is TGTGCCAGCAGCTCCCCGGGGAGGGTAGGGGAAGAGACCCAGTACTTC. This codes for CASSSPGRVGEETQYF. The full variable domain, completed using reference TRBV5-4 and TRBJ2-5, is ETGVTQSPTHLIKTRGQQVTLRCSSQSGHNTVSWYQQALGQGPQFIFQYYREEENGRGNFPPRFSGLQFPNYSSELNVNALELDDSALYLCASSSPGRVGEETQYFGPGTRLLVL.

Remarks on this clonotype: One end of the junction varies from germline; a read error may be responsible. This rearrangement joins TRBV3-1 to TRBJ1-5, with D maybe TRBD1 (5 bases). Germline V gene lookup returns CDR1 LGHDT and CDR2 YNNKEL (reference sequence). The CDR3 has 15 amino acids. CDR3 sequence: CASSQQGGSNQPKHF. Here the CDR3 DNA reads TGTGCCAGCAGCCAGCAGGGTGGGAGCAATCAGCCCAAGCATTTT.

This clonotype has at least ten counts. This chain uses TRBV19 with TRBJ2-5, with TRBD2 matching 11 bases. With 5 bases clipped from V and 6 bases from J, the junction kept 8 bases outside the gene matches. The CDR3 has 15 amino acids. The germline V gene has CDR1 LNHDA and CDR2 SQIVND (reference sequence). The CDR3 bases are TGTGCCAGTAGTGATAGCGGGAGGGCGAGGAAGACCCAGTACTTC. It yields the protein CASSDSGRARKTQYF.

This clonotype appeared many times. The chain couples TRBV7-9 to TRBJ2-3; possibly TRBD2 for D (6 bases). This CDR3 region has 15 residues. Germline lookup yields CDR1 SEHNR and CDR2 FQNEAQ (reference sequence). The germline V and J ends were trimmed by 5 bases and 0 bases, with 12 bases remaining between them. CDR3 region: CASSLGLISTDTQYF. CDR3 coding DNA: TGTGCCAGCAGCCTAGGACTAATCAGCACAGATACGCAGTATTTT.

Details on this clonotype: One end of the junction varies from germline; a read error may be responsible. The CDR3 sequence: CASRNTLQGLEAQYF. CDR3 sequence (DNA): TGTGCCAGCAGAAACACCCTACAAGGCTTAGAGGCCCAGTACTTC. V and J are TRBV2 and TRBJ2-5; D is ambiguous. The CDR3 is made up of 15 amino acids. In germline, CDR1 is SNHLY, CDR2 FYNNEI.

The chain combines TRBV4-3 with TRBJ2-3, with 8 positions matching TRBD2. The CDR3 is 17 amino acids. J was trimmed by 7 bases and V by 1 base; bases with no gene match: 13. The V gene's germline CDR1 is LGHNA and CDR2 YSLEER. CDR3 sequence: CASSQGTSRRAYNTQYF. CDR3 nucleotides: TGCGCCAGCAGCCAAGGGACTAGCAGGAGGGCCTATAATACGCAGTATTTT.

The chain has TRBV5-4 and TRBJ2-1; 16 positions match TRBD2. J was trimmed by 7 bases and V by 4 bases; bases with no gene match: 17. From germline, CDR1 is SGHNT and CDR2 YYREEE (reference sequence). This CDR3 spans 20 amino acids. Written as DNA, the CDR3 is TGTGCCAGCAGCCCATCAACCATTGGGACTAGCGGGAGGGCCTCGAATGAGCAGTTCTTC. Translation: CASSPSTIGTSGRASNEQFF.

This clonotype was counted many times. The V call is TRBV20-1, the J call TRBJ1-1; D gene ambiguous. This CDR3 is built from 16 residues. Germline CDR1 reads DFQATT; CDR2 reads SNEGSKA (reference sequence). Trimming cost V 0 bases and J 1 base, with 15 bases left between them. The CDR3 nucleotides are TGCAGTGCTAGAGATCCCGACGGGCAGCCGAACACTGAAGCTTTCTTT. Translated, it gives CSARDPDGQPNTEAFF.

The sample holds a few counts of this clonotype. This sequence joins TRBV5-1 and TRBJ2-7; 11 bases are a match to TRBD2. The CDR3 runs to 14 residues. From germline, CDR1 is SGHRS and CDR2 YFSETQ. Trimming cost V 4 bases and J 4 bases; bases outside gene matches: 4. Here the CDR3 reads CASSTGLAAYEQYF. CDR3 in DNA: TGCGCCAGCAGCACGGGACTAGCGGCTTACGAGCAGTACTTC. Full variable domain (rest looked up from reference TRBV5-1 and TRBJ2-7): KAGVTQTPRYLIKTRGQQVTLSCSPISGHRSVSWYQQTPGQGLQFLFEYFSETQRNKGNFPGRFSGRQFSNSRSEMNVSTLELGDSALYLCASSTGLAAYEQYFGPGTRLTVT.

This clonotype came up many times. The V gene is TRBV28, the J gene TRBJ2-1; 10 bases agree with TRBD1. The CDR3 totals 17 residues. The V and J ends lost 6 bases and 7 bases, in that order; junction bases with no gene match: 15. CDR1 MDHEN and CDR2 SYDVKM come from the germline V gene. CDR3 sequence (DNA): TGTGCCAGCAGACCACCCCCTCGGACAGGGGGAGGGAATGAGCAGTTCTTC. This codes for CASRPPPRTGGGNEQFF.

This clonotype was recorded at least ten times. The V gene is TRBV7-2, the J gene TRBJ2-3, with D perhaps matching TRBD2 (5 bases). This CDR3 has 14 residues. The germline gives CDR1 SGHTA, CDR2 FQGNSA. V lost 5 bases, J lost 5 bases, and 14 bases lay in between. The CDR3 nucleotides are TGTGCCAGCAGCCAGTCAGCGGTAGGAGATACGCAGTATTTT. Residues: CASSQSAVGDTQYF.

Ten or more counts support this clonotype. The gene calls are TRBV7-2 and TRBJ2-5; D possibly uses TRBD1 or TRBD2 (5 bases each). This CDR3 contains 13 residues. V was trimmed by 7 bases and J by 0 bases, leaving 9 bases between them. Germline CDR1 is SGHTA and CDR2 is FQGNSA. CDR3 amino acids: CASTGPNQETQYF. The CDR3 bases are TGTGCCAGCACGGGACCGAACCAAGAGACCCAGTACTTC. Full variable domain (missing parts from reference TRBV7-2 and TRBJ2-5): GAGVSQSPSNKVTEKGKDVELRCDPISGHTALYWYRQSLGQGLEFLIYFQGNSAPDKSGLPSDRFSAERTGGSVSTLTIQRTQQEDSAVYLCASTGPNQETQYFGPGTRLLVL.

About this clonotype: It may be a read error: a sequence one base away is much more abundant. The rearrangement joins TRBV30 to TRBJ1-5; no clear D gene. Germline CDR1 GTSNPN, CDR2 SVGIG (reference sequence). The CDR3 extends over 12 amino acids. This CDR3 reads CACESGNLPQHF. CDR3 nucleotide sequence: TGTGCCTGTGAGAGTGGCAATCTGCCCCAGCATTTT.

This clonotype was seen many times. The rearrangement links TRBV6-2 or TRBV6-3 to TRBJ2-7, with D perhaps TRBD2 (5 bases). The germline gives CDR1 MNHEY, CDR2 SVGEGT. Trimming took 7 bases from V and 6 from J, leaving 10 bases between them. The CDR3 loop spans 11 amino acids. The CDR3 nucleotides read TGTGCCAGCACTCCGGGGAGCGAGCAGTACTTC. Translated: CASTPGSEQYF.

The chain carries TRBV12-3 or TRBV12-4 and TRBJ2-7; D gene uncertain. The CDR3 totals 14 residues. The V gene lost 5 bases and the J gene lost 4 bases, with 15 bases spanning the gap. The CDR3 protein is CASSMDRHGYEQYF. The CDR3 region has the DNA TGTGCCAGCAGTATGGACCGGCACGGTTACGAGCAGTACTTC.

This clonotype was detected ten times or more. The chain is built from TRBV10-3 and TRBJ2-7; 10 bases align to TRBD1. The CDR3 sequence is 16 residues long. V shed 4 bases, J shed 0 bases, and the junction held 6 bases outside the gene matches. CDR1 and CDR2 (germline): ENHRY, SYGVKD. CDR3 DNA sequence: TGTGCCATCAGTGGGACCGGGACAGGGGCCTCCTACGAGCAGTACTTC. Its translation is CAISGTGTGASYEQYF.

Details on this clonotype: A much larger clone differs from this one at a single base, so this may be a read error. V usage is TRBV12-3 or TRBV12-4 and J usage is TRBJ2-4; TRBD1 might be the D (7 bases). CDR3 size: 11 residues. CDR3 loop: CASSGGGDCIF. The CDR3 region has the DNA TGTGCCAGCAGTGGAGGGGGCGATTGTATCTTC.